These 24 T cell receptor beta chains were all obtained from the same sample, sequenced in a study of T cells after yellow fever vaccination. TCRdb called the 5' RACE reads again in MiXCR, with one record for every CDR3 protein. The data show roughly 340,000 distinct CDR3 sequences, roughly 9.4% seen once. The source was PBMCs, collected on the day of the first yellow fever vaccination. These receptors came from a man aged 18 to 35 who received the YFV17D yellow fever vaccine.

V and J are TRBV20-1 and TRBJ2-5; 7 bases map to TRBD2. Germline CDR1 reads DFQATT; CDR2 reads SNEGSKA (reference sequence). The CDR3 loop spans 10 amino acids. CDR3 residues: CSGGQETQYF. CDR3 nucleotide sequence: TGCAGCGGGGGGCAAGAGACCCAGTACTTC.

This sequence joins TRBV6-2 or TRBV6-3 and TRBJ1-6; the D is unclear. The CDR3 has 17 amino acids. Germline V CDR1 and CDR2: MNHEY, SVGEGT. V lost 5 bases and J 0 bases, leaving 14 bases between the germline ends. The CDR3 loop reads CASSPFRPSSYNSPLHF. CDR3 DNA: TGTGCCAGCAGTCCTTTTCGACCGAGCTCCTATAATTCACCCCTCCACTTT.

The chain employs TRBV6-1 and TRBJ1-2; a possible D gene is TRBD1 (5 bases). V shed 1 base and J shed 4 bases, with 13 bases lying between them. The CDR3 consists of 15 residues. Germline CDR1 is MNHNS and CDR2 is SASEGT. CDR3 bases: TGTGCCAGCAGTGAAGGCCGGGGACTGCTCTATGGCTACACCTTC. Translation gives CASSEGRGLLYGYTF.

This clonotype was detected ten times or more. This chain joins TRBV7-2 and TRBJ2-7; D assignment may be TRBD1 or TRBD2 (5 bases each). The CDR3 runs to 14 residues. The V gene's germline CDR1 is SGHTA and CDR2 FQGNSA. V was cut by 5 bases and J by 4 bases, with 15 bases left in between. The CDR3 region is CASSVSGTQYEQYF. CDR3 DNA sequence: TGTGCCAGCAGCGTGTCCGGGACGCAATACGAGCAGTACTTC.

Only a few counts were recorded for this clonotype. V and J are TRBV25-1 and TRBJ2-3, with D possibly being TRBD2 (7 bases). The CDR3 is 15 amino acids. The germline CDR1 and CDR2 sequences are MGHDK and SYGVNS. The germline V and J ends were trimmed by 2 bases and 2 bases, with 11 bases remaining between them. DNA of the CDR3: TGTGCCAGCAGTGAAGGGGGGGCTCACACAGATACGCAGTATTTT. Translated: CASSEGGAHTDTQYF.

The table lists this clonotype with a few counts. The chain employs TRBV15 and TRBJ1-2, with 7 bases fitting TRBD1. Germline CDR1 reads LNHNV; CDR2 reads YYDKDF (reference sequence). The CDR3 has 14 amino acids. Germline trimming cut 0 bases from V and 3 bases from J; bases unmatched to any gene: 1. This CDR3 is CATSRDRGDYGYTF. The CDR3 DNA sequence: TGTGCCACCAGCAGAGACAGGGGGGACTATGGCTACACCTTC.

This clonotype has just a few counts. The chain links TRBV7-2 to TRBJ2-2; 7 bases align to TRBD1. V lost 3 bases, J lost 1 base, and 2 bases stayed unmatched. Germline V gene lookup returns CDR1 SGHTA and CDR2 FQGNSA. The CDR3 contains 15 residues. In DNA, the CDR3 is TGTGCCAGCAGCTTTTACAGGGGGAACACCGGGGAGCTGTTTTTT. Translation: CASSFYRGNTGELFF.

This clonotype has only a few counts. The chain recombines TRBV19 with TRBJ1-1, with 7 bases aligning to TRBD1. This CDR3 region has 13 residues. The germline CDR1 and CDR2 sequences are LNHDA and SQIVND (reference sequence). Trimming at V came to 10 bases and at J to 1 base, leaving 6 bases not matched to a gene. The CDR3 sequence: CATRGLENTEAFF. The CDR3 DNA follows: TGTGCCACCAGGGGGTTGGAGAACACTGAAGCTTTCTTT.

J is TRBJ2-3 and V is TRBV20-1; D gene unclear. Trimming stripped 1 base from V and 9 bases from J, with 11 bases between. Germline values: CDR1 DFQATT, CDR2 SNEGSKA (reference sequence). The CDR3 runs to 12 residues. The CDR3 is CSARVRARTQYF. CDR3 nucleotides: TGCAGTGCTAGAGTAAGAGCTCGGACGCAGTATTTT.

At least ten counts were recorded for this clonotype. V gene TRBV28 combines with J gene TRBJ2-7, with a tentative D call TRBD2 (6 bases). This CDR3 is built from 14 residues. Per the germline V gene, CDR1 is MDHEN and CDR2 is SYDVKM. Trimming pared 1 base from V and 6 bases from J, leaving 13 bases between. CDR3 sequence (DNA): TGTGCCAGCAGTTTATTTACCGGAGCGGGCGAGCAGTACGTC. Amino acids: CASSLFTGAGEQYV.

This clonotype was recorded a few times. The V gene is TRBV5-1, the J gene TRBJ2-2; D not certain. Germline assignment: CDR1 SGHRS and CDR2 YFSETQ. Trimming left V 4 bases short and J 3 bases short, with 13 bases between. This CDR3 has 15 amino acids. The CDR3 loop reads CASSERTADTGELFF. CDR3 DNA: TGCGCCAGCAGCGAGAGGACGGCCGACACCGGGGAGCTGTTTTTT.

The sample holds many counts of this clonotype. The rearrangement joins TRBV12-3 or TRBV12-4 to TRBJ1-5, with D unresolved. This CDR3 comprises 13 residues. Trimming stripped 7 bases from V and 7 bases from J, with 14 bases between. The CDR3 loop is CASNPDAGQPQHF. CDR3 nucleotide sequence: TGTGCCAGCAACCCGGACGCCGGACAGCCCCAGCATTTT.

The chain employs TRBV6-1 and TRBJ1-2; a weak D match, TRBD1 (5 bases). CDR1 is MNHNS and CDR2 is SASEGT in the germline V gene. Trimming took 6 bases from V and 5 from J, leaving 19 bases between them. The CDR3 is 15 residues long. In DNA form, the CDR3 reads TGTGCCAGCAGAAACATCGGACAAGCATCTTATGGCTACACCTTC. Protein product: CASRNIGQASYGYTF.

The chain joins TRBV7-3 to TRBJ2-2; no definite D call. This CDR3 comprises 14 residues. The V and J ends lost 3 bases and 2 bases respectively, with 7 bases between them. Germline V CDR1 and CDR2: SGHTA, FQGTGA. The CDR3 sequence is CASSFTVNTGELFF. Written as DNA, the CDR3 is TGTGCCAGCAGCTTTACAGTAAACACCGGGGAGCTGTTTTTT. The variable domain in full, with the rest retrieved from reference TRBV7-3 and TRBJ2-2, is GAGVSQTPSNKVTEKGKYVELRCDPISGHTALYWYRQSLGQGPEFLIYFQGTGAADDSGLPNDRFFAVRPEGSVSTLKIQRTERGDSAVYLCASSFTVNTGELFFGEGSRLTVL.

V and J are TRBV10-3 and TRBJ1-6; 8 positions agree with TRBD1. Looked up from germline, CDR1 is ENHRY and CDR2 is SYGVKD. This CDR3 comprises 14 residues. V gave up 7 bases and J gave up 6 bases; unmatched junction bases: 5. The CDR3 DNA sequence: TGTGCCATCACCCAGGGACAGGTTAATTCACCCCTCCACTTT. It specifies CAITQGQVNSPLHF.

Only a few counts were recorded for this clonotype. The rearrangement uses TRBV19 and TRBJ2-7, with 7 bases aligning to TRBD2. Germline-derived CDR1 and CDR2 are LNHDA and SQIVND (reference sequence). The CDR3 is made up of 13 amino acids. V was pared by 3 bases and J by 6 bases, with 5 bases of the junction left unmatched. Here the CDR3 reads CASSIGRGGEQYF. The DNA for the CDR3 is TGTGCCAGTAGTATTGGGAGGGGAGGCGAGCAGTACTTC.

This clonotype was counted ten times or more. This sequence joins TRBV12-3 or TRBV12-4 and TRBJ2-3, with D perhaps matching TRBD1 or TRBD2 (5 bases each). This CDR3 is built from 14 residues. The V gene lost 2 bases and the J gene lost 4 bases, with 10 bases spanning the gap. CDR3 in amino acids: CASSLSGTADTQYF. The CDR3 DNA follows: TGTGCCAGCAGTTTAAGTGGGACCGCAGATACGCAGTATTTT.

This clonotype was observed a few times. For the CDR3, the DNA is TGTGCCAGTAGTAAGCGGGGAGAGTACAATGAGCAGTTCTTC. It encodes CASSKRGEYNEQFF. The V call is TRBV19, the J call TRBJ2-1, with TRBD2 matching 7 bases. Germline loops: CDR1 LNHDA, CDR2 SQIVND (reference sequence). The CDR3 extends over 14 amino acids. V was clipped by 4 bases and J by 4 bases; unmatched bases: 4.

This clonotype has just a few counts. J is TRBJ2-7 and V is TRBV2; 12 nucleotides align to TRBD2. V shed 6 bases and J 3 bases; nucleotides not matched to a gene: 3. There are 14 residues in the CDR3. CDR1 and CDR2 from the germline V gene are SNHLY and FYNNEI. Here the CDR3 DNA reads TGTGCCAGCAGAACACTAGCGGGGGGCTACGAGCAGTACTTC. The encoded protein is CASRTLAGGYEQYF.

The chain recombines TRBV7-6 with TRBJ2-1; TRBD2 aligns across 12 bases. The CDR3 contains 16 residues. V lost 5 bases, J lost 4 bases, and 6 bases stayed unmatched. The V gene's germline CDR1 is SGHVS and CDR2 FNYEAQ. The CDR3 DNA sequence: TGTGCCAGCAGCCTACGACTAGCGGGGGCTTACAATGAGCAGTTCTTC. Translation gives CASSLRLAGAYNEQFF.

The V call is TRBV5-1, the J call TRBJ2-3; D is uncertain. V lost 0 bases to trimming and J lost 7 bases, with 9 bases between them. This CDR3 has 13 amino acids. Looked up from germline, CDR1 is SGHRS and CDR2 is YFSETQ. CDR3 in amino acids: CASSLVYGNTQYF. Written as DNA, the CDR3 is TGCGCCAGCAGCTTGGTATATGGAAATACGCAGTATTTT. The full variable domain, in which reference TRBV5-1 and TRBJ2-3 provide the parts outside the CDR3, is KAGVTQTPRYLIKTRGQQVTLSCSPISGHRSVSWYQQTPGQGLQFLFEYFSETQRNKGNFPGRFSGRQFSNSRSEMNVSTLELGDSALYLCASSLVYGNTQYFGPGTRLTVL.

The chain employs TRBV6-1 and TRBJ2-2; 9 bases align to TRBD1. In germline, CDR1 is MNHNS, CDR2 SASEGT. The CDR3 runs 13 residues. V was clipped by 8 bases and J by 7 bases; unmatched bases: 5. The CDR3 coding sequence is TGTGCCAGCCGGGACAGGGTTGACGGGGAGCTGTTTTTT. Amino acid sequence: CASRDRVDGELFF.

The V and J genes are TRBV4-1 and TRBJ2-2, with 7 nucleotides matching TRBD1. V trimming: 1 base; J trimming: 4 bases; junction bases outside the gene matches: 3. The CDR3 has 15 amino acids. The germline V gene has CDR1 MGHRA and CDR2 YSYEKL. CDR3 bases: TGCGCCAGCAGCCAAGTACAGGGGAGCACCGGGGAGCTGTTTTTT. As protein: CASSQVQGSTGELFF.

This clonotype was observed at least ten times. This chain connects TRBV12-3 or TRBV12-4 to TRBJ2-1; possibly TRBD1 or TRBD2 for D (5 bases each). CDR3 size: 15 residues. V shed 2 bases and J shed 8 bases, with 16 bases lying between them. CDR3 sequence reads: CASSLFRGAGYEQFF. The CDR3 DNA is TGTGCCAGCAGTTTATTCCGGGGCGCCGGTTATGAGCAGTTCTTC.